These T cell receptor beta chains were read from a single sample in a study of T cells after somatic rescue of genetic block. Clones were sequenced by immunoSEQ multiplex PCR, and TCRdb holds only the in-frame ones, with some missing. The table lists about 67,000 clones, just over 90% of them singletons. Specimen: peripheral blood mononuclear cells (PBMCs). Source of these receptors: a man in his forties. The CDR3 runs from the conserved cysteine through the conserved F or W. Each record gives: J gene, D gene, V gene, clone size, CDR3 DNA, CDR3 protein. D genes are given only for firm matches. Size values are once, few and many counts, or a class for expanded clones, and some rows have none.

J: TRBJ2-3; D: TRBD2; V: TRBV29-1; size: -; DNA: TGCAGCGTTGAGGGAGCGGGAGTTACGGATACGCAGTATTTT; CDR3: CSVEGAGVTDTQYF
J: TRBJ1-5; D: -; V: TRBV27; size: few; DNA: TGTGCCAGCAGTCCCCGGGAGGGGCCCCAGCATTTT; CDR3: CASSPREGPQHF
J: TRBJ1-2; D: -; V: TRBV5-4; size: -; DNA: TGTGCCAGCAGCCTGGACGGCCACTATGGCTACACCTTC; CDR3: CASSLDGHYGYTF
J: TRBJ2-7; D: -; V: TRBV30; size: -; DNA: TGTGCCTGGAGTAGGGACCCGGGGTTTAACGAGCAGTACTTC; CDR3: CAWSRDPGFNEQYF
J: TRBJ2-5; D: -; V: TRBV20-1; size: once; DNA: TGCAGTGCTAGCCTAACGGTGGCCCAGTACTTC; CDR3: CSASLTVAQYF
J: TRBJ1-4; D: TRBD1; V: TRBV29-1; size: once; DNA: TGCAGCGCCGCAGGGGGCGCGACTAATGAAAAACTGTTTTTT; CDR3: CSAAGGATNEKLFF
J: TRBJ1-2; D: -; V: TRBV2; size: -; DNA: TGTGCCAGCAGACGGGACAACCCCCATGGCTACACCTTC; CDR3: CASRRDNPHGYTF
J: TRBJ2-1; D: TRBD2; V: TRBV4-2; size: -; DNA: TGTGCCAGCAGCCTAGGACTAGCGGGAGAGTCCTACAATGAGCAGTTCTTC; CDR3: CASSLGLAGESYNEQFF
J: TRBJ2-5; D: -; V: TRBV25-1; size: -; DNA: TGTGCCAGCAGTGAACAGGGACGGGAGACCCAGTACTTC; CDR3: CASSEQGRETQYF
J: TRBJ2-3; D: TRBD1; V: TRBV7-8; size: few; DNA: TGTGCCAGCAGCCTAACCGGGACAGGGAAGTCAGATACGCAGTATTTT; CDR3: CASSLTGTGKSDTQYF
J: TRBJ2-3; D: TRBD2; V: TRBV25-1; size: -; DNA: TGTGCCAGCAGTGACGACTGGACTAGCCAAAGCACAGATACGCAGTATTTT; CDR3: CASSDDWTSQSTDTQYF
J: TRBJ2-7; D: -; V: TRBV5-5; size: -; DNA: TGTGCCAGCCTCCGGGCCGCACCAAACTACGAGCAGTACTTC; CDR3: CASLRAAPNYEQYF
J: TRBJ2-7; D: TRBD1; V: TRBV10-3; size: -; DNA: TGTGCCATCAGTGGGGGGACAGGGGTCTACGAGCAGTACTTC; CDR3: CAISGGTGVYEQYF
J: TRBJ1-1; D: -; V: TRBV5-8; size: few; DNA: TGTGCCAGCAGCCACTTCGGGCAGCTGAACACTGAAGCTTTCTTT; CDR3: CASSHFGQLNTEAFF
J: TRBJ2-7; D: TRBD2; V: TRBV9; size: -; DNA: TGTGCCAGCAGCCAATCTCCGGGACTAGTCTACGAGCAGTACTTC; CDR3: CASSQSPGLVYEQYF
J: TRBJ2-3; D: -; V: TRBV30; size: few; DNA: TGTGCCTGGGTGGGTAAACGACAGACAGATACGCAGTATTTT; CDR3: CAWVGKRQTDTQYF
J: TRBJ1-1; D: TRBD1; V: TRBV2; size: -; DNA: TGTGCCACGACATCACGACAGGGGATGACTGAAGCTTTCTTT; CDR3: CATTSRQGMTEAFF
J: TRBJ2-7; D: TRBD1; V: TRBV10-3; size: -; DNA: TGTGCCATCGGGTCGGGACAGGGGTACGAGCAGTACTTC; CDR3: CAIGSGQGYEQYF
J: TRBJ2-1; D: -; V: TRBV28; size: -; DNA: TGTGCCAGCAGTTTTTGGCGGGATGGCAATGAGCAGTTCTTC; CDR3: CASSFWRDGNEQFF
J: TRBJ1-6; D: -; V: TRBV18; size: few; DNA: TGTGCCAGCTCACTCCAGGAGGGAGGCTATAATTCACCCCTCCACTTT; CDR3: CASSLQEGGYNSPLHF
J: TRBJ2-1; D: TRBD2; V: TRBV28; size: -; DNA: TGTGCCAGCAGCTTCGCGGGAGGGGTAGTGGGCAATGAGCAGTTCTTC; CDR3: CASSFAGGVVGNEQFF
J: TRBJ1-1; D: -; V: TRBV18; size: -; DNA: TGTGCCAGCTCACCACTGGATGAATACAGGAACACTGAAGCTTTCTTT; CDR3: CASSPLDEYRNTEAFF
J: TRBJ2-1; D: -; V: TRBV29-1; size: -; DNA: TGCAGCGTTGTGTCTAGTATCTACAATGAGCAGTTCTTC; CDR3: CSVVSSIYNEQFF
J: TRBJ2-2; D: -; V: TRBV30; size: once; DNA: TGTGCCTGGAGTCTTAGGGGGGAGCTGTTTTTT; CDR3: CAWSLRGELFF
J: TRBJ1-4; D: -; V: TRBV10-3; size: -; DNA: TGTGCCATCAGTGGAGGGCGAGACATTAATGAAAAACTGTTTTTT; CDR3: CAISGGRDINEKLFF
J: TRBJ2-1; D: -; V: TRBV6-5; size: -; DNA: TGTGCCAGCCTACTTGGCTTCACCAAGTTCTTC; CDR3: CASLLGFTKFF
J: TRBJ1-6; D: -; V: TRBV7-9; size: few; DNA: TGTGCCAGCAACACAGGGATGAATTCACCCCTCCACTTT; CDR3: CASNTGMNSPLHF
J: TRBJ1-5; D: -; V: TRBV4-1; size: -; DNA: TGCGCCAGCAGCCAAGGAGTCCGGGGACGCAGGGATCAGCCCCAGCATTTT; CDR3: CASSQGVRGRRDQPQHF
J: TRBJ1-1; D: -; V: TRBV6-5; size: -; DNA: TGTGCCAGCAGCCTTACGGGGGGCGGGAACACTGAAGCTTTCTTT; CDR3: CASSLTGGGNTEAFF
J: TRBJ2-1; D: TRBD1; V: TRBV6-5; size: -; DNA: TGTGCCAGCAGTTACTCAGCCTCCGGGACAGGAGAGATCTTC; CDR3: CASSYSASGTGEIF
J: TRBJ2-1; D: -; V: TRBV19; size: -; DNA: TGTGCCAGTAGTTGGGGGTCCTACAATGAGCAGTTCTTC; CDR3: CASSWGSYNEQFF
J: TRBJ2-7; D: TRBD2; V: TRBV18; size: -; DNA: TGTGCCAGCTCACCACGGGCTAGCGGGGGCTACGAGCAGTACTTC; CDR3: CASSPRASGGYEQYF
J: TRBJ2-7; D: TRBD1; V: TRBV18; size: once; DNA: TGTGCCAGCTCACCAACGCTCCAAGACAGGGGCGGCGAGCAGTACTTC; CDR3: CASSPTLQDRGGEQYF